This TCR beta chain is from a study of control samples from healthy donors and cancer patients. The CDR3 is 15 amino acids. Germline V gives CDR1 SGHRS, CDR2 YFSETQ. V was clipped by 4 bases and J by 8 bases; unmatched bases: 9. Here immunoSEQ multiplex PCR was the method, and the copy in TCRdb shows in-frame clones only, minus some. The sample holds roughly 40,000 clones, 90% to 95% seen once. The sequence was obtained from a woman aged 50 to 60 in good health. The specimen was blood. This chain links TRBV5-1 with TRBJ2-1; 10 bases are shared with TRBD2. In DNA form, the CDR3 reads TGCGCCAGCAGCCCAAGGACTAGCGGAAATGATGAGCAGTTCTTC. This encodes CASSPRTSGNDEQFF.